This T cell receptor (beta chain) originates from a study of neoadjuvant anti-PD-1 for oral cavity cancer. About the study: Around day 43, patients without progression received a fourth nivolumab dose before surgery. Regarding the study as a whole: TCR analyses covered only a few patients per response group.

V was cut by 1 base and J by 6 bases, with 21 bases left in between. Germline CDR1 reads GTSNPN; CDR2 reads SVGIG (reference sequence). The CDR3 totals 16 residues. Most tumor samples had 4.8 ug input DNA in two replicates. Assay used: immunoSEQ multiplex PCR; TCRdb lists only in-frame clones, some missing. This table has about 12,000 clones, around 60% appearing once. With regard to this clone: Its target is unknown.

V gene TRBV30 combines with J gene TRBJ1-1; no firm D call. The receptor was derived from a person aged 40 to 85 with oral cavity squamous cell carcinoma. Sequencing was performed on tumor tissue, taken before nivolumab (anti-PD-1) treatment. CDR3 bases: TGTGCCTGGAGTGAAAGCCTAACCCTTTTGAGCGCTGAAGCTTTCTTT. Protein: CAWSESLTLLSAEAFF.